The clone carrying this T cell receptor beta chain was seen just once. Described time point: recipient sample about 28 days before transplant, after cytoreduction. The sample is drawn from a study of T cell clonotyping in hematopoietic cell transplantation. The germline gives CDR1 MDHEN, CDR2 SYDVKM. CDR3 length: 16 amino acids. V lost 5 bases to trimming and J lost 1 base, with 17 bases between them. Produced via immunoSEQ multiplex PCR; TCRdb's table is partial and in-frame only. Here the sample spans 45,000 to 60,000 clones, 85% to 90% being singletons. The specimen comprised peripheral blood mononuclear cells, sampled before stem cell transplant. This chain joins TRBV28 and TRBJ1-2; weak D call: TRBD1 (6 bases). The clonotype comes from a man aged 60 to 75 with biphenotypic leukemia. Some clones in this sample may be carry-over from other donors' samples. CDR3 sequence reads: CASSPHREINNYGYTF. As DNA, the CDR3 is TGTGCCAGCAGTCCGCACAGGGAAATTAATAACTATGGCTACACCTTC.